This passage covers 21 T cell receptor beta chains from one sample sequenced in a study of shared T cell receptors in the human thymus. Repertoires were generated with immunoSEQ multiplex PCR, while TCRdb's copy carries only in-frame clones and drops some. The sample lists roughly 710,000 clones; 70% to 90% were seen once. The sample was also reused in another study, on human thymus T cells.

The sample was thymocytes. The receptors shown here come from a girl less than two years old with a congenital heart defect.

The chain is built from TRBV28 and TRBJ1-1; D is perhaps TRBD1 (6 bases). Germline V CDR1 and CDR2: MDHEN, SYDVKM. The CDR3 extends over 17 amino acids. V gave up 4 bases and J gave up 0 bases, with 18 bases separating them. Written as DNA, the CDR3 is TGTGCCAGCAGTTGGGAGAGGAGAGACAGGTTGAACACTGAAGCTTTCTTT. It encodes CASSWERRDRLNTEAFF.

The V call is TRBV9, the J call TRBJ2-5; 8 nucleotides align to TRBD2. From germline, CDR1 is SGDLS and CDR2 YYNGEE. The CDR3 is 15 residues long. V dropped 0 bases and J dropped 4; count of bases not matched to a gene: 5. The CDR3 spells CASSVAGGQGETQYF. The CDR3 DNA reads as TGTGCCAGCAGCGTAGCGGGGGGGCAGGGAGAGACCCAGTACTTC.

This clone was found once. The rearrangement uses TRBV19 and TRBJ1-5; 12 nucleotides agree with TRBD1. V dropped 6 bases and J dropped 6; count of bases not matched to a gene: 15. The CDR3 length is 18 residues. Germline CDR1 and CDR2: LNHDA and SQIVND (reference sequence). The CDR3 region is CASRKEAPGQGAGQPQHF. CDR3 nucleotides: TGTGCCAGTAGGAAAGAGGCCCCGGGACAGGGGGCTGGTCAGCCCCAGCATTTT.

V and J are TRBV25-1 and TRBJ2-3, with 11 nucleotides matching TRBD2. Germline CDR1 and CDR2: MGHDK and SYGVNS. The CDR3 covers 16 residues. With 6 bases clipped from V and 4 bases from J, the junction kept 9 bases outside the gene matches. The CDR3 loop reads CASRGLTSGGADTQYF. Here the CDR3 DNA reads TGTGCCAGCAGGGGTCTCACTAGCGGGGGCGCAGATACGCAGTATTTT.

CDR3 sequence (DNA): TGTGCCAGCTTACTGCCGTCCAGGGACAGGTCGAATGACACCATATATTTT. Protein product: CASLLPSRDRSNDTIYF. The chain couples TRBV7-8 to TRBJ1-3; 8 bases are a match to TRBD1. The CDR3 has 17 residues. V trimming: 8 bases; J trimming: 8 bases; junction bases outside the gene matches: 20. Germline CDR1 and CDR2: SGHVS and FQNEAQ.

J is TRBJ2-7 and V is TRBV6-6, with D perhaps TRBD1 (6 bases). Germline V gives CDR1 MNHNY, CDR2 SVGAGI (reference sequence). CDR3 length: 13 amino acids. Trimming left V 8 bases short and J 5 bases short, with 16 bases between. CDR3 residues: CASGDRLDDEQYF. The CDR3 nucleotides read TGTGCCAGCGGCGACAGGCTGGATGACGAGCAGTACTTC.

The rearrangement links TRBV19 to TRBJ1-1; D not resolved. Per the germline V gene, CDR1 is LNHDA and CDR2 is SQIVND (reference sequence). CDR3 length equals 16 residues. Between the trimmed V and J ends, which lost 2 bases and 0 bases, there was a span of 13 bases. The DNA for the CDR3 is TGTGCCAGTAGTATAAAGAGGCAGCCCATGAACACTGAAGCTTTCTTT. Translation gives CASSIKRQPMNTEAFF.

Concerning this clone itself: A junction end diverges from the germline sequence, so it may reflect a read error. V and J are TRBV23-1 and TRBJ1-1; D is unresolved. TRBV23-1 is noted as an ORF with a role that remains uncertain. The CDR3 extends over 17 amino acids. Written as DNA, the CDR3 is TGCGCCAGCAGTCAATCTCCAGGAGGAAATTGGAACGCTGAAGCTTTCTTT. It translates to CASSQSPGGNWNAEAFF.

This clone was seen a single time. The rearrangement joins TRBV10-3 to TRBJ2-7, with D possibly being TRBD2 (7 bases). CDR1 is ENHRY, CDR2 SYGVKD, per germline. This CDR3 is built from 16 residues. Trimming pared 4 bases from V and 3 bases from J, leaving 19 bases between. The CDR3 bases are TGTGCCATCAGTGCTGTTCGCGGGGGCTCCTACTACGAGCAGTACTTC. Translated, it gives CAISAVRGGSYYEQYF.

The rearrangement uses TRBV23-1 and TRBJ1-2; 7 nucleotides agree with TRBD1. TRBV23-1 is an ORF for which the function is uncertain. V was pared by 0 bases and J by 5 bases, with 18 bases of the junction left unmatched. CDR3 size: 19 residues. The CDR3 here is CASSQSPDREVFARYGYTF. As DNA, the CDR3 is TGCGCCAGCAGTCAATCTCCCGACAGGGAGGTTTTTGCTAGATATGGCTACACCTTC.

The J gene is TRBJ1-2, the V gene TRBV6-5; D gene unclear. This CDR3 has 14 amino acids. The V and J ends lost 7 bases and 3 bases respectively, with 15 bases between them. Germline-derived CDR1 and CDR2 are MNHEY and SVGAGI. CDR3 bases: TGTGCCAGCACTAGGCGGGAAAACGACTATGGCTACACCTTC. Amino acids: CASTRRENDYGYTF.

The V and J genes are TRBV6-5 and TRBJ1-3, with D possibly matching TRBD1 (5 bases). Germline V gives CDR1 MNHEY, CDR2 SVGAGI. The CDR3 is made up of 14 amino acids. V dropped 6 bases and J dropped 8 bases, with 17 bases sitting between them. The CDR3 loop is CASSRDELEYTIYF. The DNA of the CDR3 is TGTGCCAGCAGCAGGGATGAGCTAGAGTACACCATATATTTT.

On this clone: A junction end diverges from the germline sequence, so it may reflect a read error. The chain employs TRBV6-5 and TRBJ1-1; D uncertain. There are 15 residues in the CDR3. Germline-derived CDR1 and CDR2 are MNHEY and SVGAGI. The CDR3 region is CAGSARIDKDTEAFF. CDR3 bases: TGTGCCGGCAGCGCCCGAATTGACAAGGACACTGAAGCTTTCTTT.

V and J are TRBV6-5 and TRBJ1-1; perhaps TRBD1 as D (5 bases). Deletions cut 0 bases from V and 11 bases from J, with 13 bases between. Germline V gene data show CDR1 as MNHEY and CDR2 as SVGAGI. The CDR3 has 13 amino acids. CDR3 residues: CASSYSMAGRAFF. The CDR3 nucleotides are TGTGCCAGCAGTTACTCGATGGCAGGGCGGGCTTTCTTT.

This clone was counted once. The rearrangement uses TRBV15 and TRBJ1-1; 8 bases are shared with TRBD1. With 0 bases clipped from V and 1 base from J, the junction kept 7 bases outside the gene matches. This CDR3 comprises 17 residues. Germline V gene data show CDR1 as LNHNV and CDR2 as YYDKDF (reference sequence). The CDR3 loop is CATSRDQSTGGNTEAFF. The CDR3 DNA reads as TGTGCCACCAGCAGAGATCAGTCCACAGGGGGGAACACTGAAGCTTTCTTT.

The V and J genes are TRBV2 and TRBJ2-7, with TRBD1 as a possible D gene (5 bases). The germline gives CDR1 SNHLY, CDR2 FYNNEI. V was clipped by 0 bases and J by 6 bases, with 18 bases between them. This CDR3 spans 16 amino acids. The CDR3 nucleotides are TGTGCCAGCAGTGAAGCCGCCTCGACAGCTTTGCGCGAGCAGTACTTC. This sequence encodes CASSEAASTALREQYF.

This clone has just one count. V and J are TRBV10-2 and TRBJ1-1; D remains ambiguous. The CDR3 loop spans 13 amino acids. V gave up 2 bases and J gave up 2 bases, with 6 bases separating them. Germline V gene sequence: CDR1 WSHSY, CDR2 SAAADI. CDR3 sequence: CASSEQVNTEAFF. CDR3 DNA: TGCGCCAGCAGTGAGCAGGTTAACACTGAAGCTTTCTTT.

This chain uses TRBV19 with TRBJ2-7; the D gene is possibly TRBD1 (7 bases). CDR1 is LNHDA, CDR2 SQIVND, per germline (reference sequence). The CDR3 covers 19 residues. V was trimmed by 4 bases and J by 3 bases, leaving 28 bases between them. CDR3 DNA sequence: TGTGCCAGTAGTAAAAGAGGGGGACAGTACCTTGGGAGGTACTACGAGCAGTACTTC. It yields the protein CASSKRGGQYLGRYYEQYF.

This clone was picked up a small number of times. The rearrangement uses TRBV2 and TRBJ1-2; D is possibly TRBD1 (5 bases). Germline V lookup: CDR1 SNHLY, CDR2 FYNNEI. V was trimmed by 6 bases and J by 8 bases, leaving 28 bases between them. CDR3 length equals 17 residues. Here the CDR3 reads CASREGLGRRLAGGYTF. The CDR3 DNA sequence: TGTGCCAGCAGGGAGGGACTGGGACGTAGACTTGCGGGGGGCTACACCTTC. The whole variable domain, remainder taken from reference TRBV2 and TRBJ1-2, is EPEVTQTPSHQVTQMGQEVILRCVPISNHLYFYWYRQILGQKVEFLVSFYNNEISEKSEIFDDQFSVERPDGSNFTLKIRSTKLEDSAMYFCASREGLGRRLAGGYTFGSGTRLTVV.

The chain links TRBV7-9 to TRBJ1-2; D is unclear. This CDR3 region has 12 residues. Trimming stripped 0 bases from V and 10 bases from J, with 9 bases between. Germline CDR1 is SEHNR and CDR2 is FQNEAQ (reference sequence). The CDR3 bases are TGTGCCAGCAGCTTAGCTGGGGAGGTCTACACCTTC. Protein sequence: CASSLAGEVYTF.

Only a few counts were recorded for this clone. V gene TRBV6-5 combines with J gene TRBJ1-6, with TRBD1 matching 10 bases. The CDR3 is 15 amino acids. Per germline, CDR1 MNHEY and CDR2 SVGAGI. With 5 bases clipped from V and 10 bases from J, the junction kept 8 bases outside the gene matches. CDR3 nucleotide sequence: TGTGCCAGCAGTAAGGGCGGACAGGGGGACTCACCCCTCCACTTT. This gives the protein CASSKGGQGDSPLHF.